These 10 T cell receptor beta chains share one sample of origin, sequenced in a study. MiXCR, run by TCRdb on the RT-PCR reads, gives a single entry per CDR3 protein. Altogether hundreds of thousands of distinct CDR3 sequences are present, 13% to 15% being singletons, with the ten largest covering 3% to 4.5%. The sequenced sample was memory CD4+ T cells from blood. These receptors all stem from a female donor in good health, serving as a healthy control.

This clonotype showed up just a few times. The V and J genes are TRBV6-2 or TRBV6-3 and TRBJ1-5, with D possibly TRBD1 on 6 matching bases. V dropped 0 bases and J dropped 3 bases, with 21 bases sitting between them. The CDR3 loop spans 19 amino acids. Per the germline V gene, CDR1 is MNHEY and CDR2 is SVGEGT. The CDR3 DNA reads TGTGCCAGCAGTTACTCCATGACAGGCCCACAAGAGCCCAATCAGCCCCAGCATTTT. The encoded protein is CASSYSMTGPQEPNQPQHF.

In this sample, this clonotype turned up a few times. The chain recombines TRBV24-1 with TRBJ2-2, with 13 nucleotides matching TRBD2. The germline V gene has CDR1 KGHDR and CDR2 SFDVKD. The CDR3 spans 17 residues. With 7 bases clipped from V and 4 bases from J, the junction kept 8 bases outside the gene matches. For the CDR3, the DNA is TGTGCCACCAGCCGGACTAGCGGGAGCTCTAGCACCGGGGAGCTGTTTTTT. Amino acid sequence: CATSRTSGSSSTGELFF.

The chain links TRBV4-3 to TRBJ2-3; 8 nucleotides agree with TRBD2. This CDR3 is built from 13 residues. Germline V gene lookup returns CDR1 LGHNA and CDR2 YSLEER. The V gene end was trimmed by 3 bases and the J gene end by 11 bases; junction bases not matched to a gene: 7. Here the CDR3 reads CASSQIRTSMQYF. Written as DNA, the CDR3 is TGCGCCAGCAGCCAGATAAGGACTAGCATGCAGTATTTT.

This sequence joins TRBV20-1 and TRBJ1-1; D call uncertain. Trimming cost V 4 bases and J 0 bases, with 15 bases left between them. The CDR3 consists of 15 residues. CDR1 is DFQATT and CDR2 is SNEGSKA in the germline V gene (reference sequence). CDR3 sequence: CSATPSGHLNTEAFF. CDR3 DNA sequence: TGCAGTGCTACCCCGAGCGGGCACTTGAACACTGAAGCTTTCTTT.

The V call is TRBV18, the J call TRBJ2-1; no clear D. Trimming removed 1 base from V and 8 bases from J, with 6 bases in between. This CDR3 region has 12 residues. Germline-derived CDR1 and CDR2 are KGHSH and LQKENI. CDR3 in DNA: TGTGCCAGCTCACCACAGCAGGATGAGCAGTTCTTC. Encoded protein: CASSPQQDEQFF.

The rearrangement joins TRBV6-5 to TRBJ1-2; no definite D call. The CDR3 consists of 13 residues. The germline V gene encodes CDR1 MNHEY and CDR2 SVGAGI. With 0 bases removed from V and 8 bases from J, the gap between germline ends came to 10 bases. The CDR3 DNA reads as TGTGCCAGCAGTTACTCGGTCGAAGGGGGCTACACCTTC. Protein product: CASSYSVEGGYTF.

Only a few counts were recorded for this clonotype. The rearrangement uses TRBV2 and TRBJ2-2; 7 bases match TRBD2. The CDR3 runs 16 residues. J gave up 7 bases and V 10 bases, and 18 bases lay outside the gene matches. Germline CDR1 and CDR2: SNHLY and FYNNEI. Here the CDR3 DNA reads TGTGCCACCACCGTAGGCCTAGCGGATCGGGGCGGGGAGCTGTTTTTT. Amino acid sequence: CATTVGLADRGGELFF. Drawing the rest from reference TRBV2 and TRBJ2-2, the complete variable domain is EPEVTQTPSHQVTQMGQEVILRCVPISNHLYFYWYRQILGQKVEFLVSFYNNEISEKSEIFDDQFSVERPDGSNFTLKIRSTKLEDSAMYFCATTVGLADRGGELFFGEGSRLTVL.

This clonotype showed up many times. V usage is TRBV9 and J usage is TRBJ1-1, with D hard to call. The ends were cut back, 0 bases at V and 11 bases at J, with 17 bases in the middle. Germline lookup yields CDR1 SGDLS and CDR2 YYNGEE. The CDR3 is 14 residues long. In DNA form, the CDR3 reads TGTGCCAGCAGCGTAGGGACGGCCCCGAAGACGGCTTTCTTT. Translation: CASSVGTAPKTAFF.

This chain joins TRBV5-1 and TRBJ2-5; 7 positions agree with TRBD2. Germline CDR1 is SGHRS and CDR2 is YFSETQ. V gave up 3 bases and J gave up 5 bases; unmatched junction bases: 7. This CDR3 has 14 residues. CDR3 sequence reads: CASSWSGEGETQYF. The CDR3 DNA is TGCGCCAGCAGCTGGAGCGGGGAAGGGGAGACCCAGTACTTC.

This clonotype was seen repeatedly, ten times or more. This chain uses TRBV7-9 with TRBJ2-7; 9 bases fit TRBD1. CDR3 length: 16 amino acids. The J segment lost 5 bases and the V segment lost 5 bases, leaving 13 bases of the junction unmatched. CDR1 and CDR2 (germline): SEHNR, FQNEAQ (reference sequence). Written as DNA, the CDR3 is TGTGCCAGCAGCCCCCCTAGCCAGGGACAGGGTAACGAGCAGTACTTC. Its protein product is CASSPPSQGQGNEQYF. The variable domain in full, completed from reference TRBV7-9 and TRBJ2-7, reads DTGVSQNPRHKITKRGQNVTFRCDPISEHNRLYWYRQTLGQGPEFLTYFQNEAQLEKSRLLSDRFSAERPKGSFSTLEIQRTEQGDSAMYLCASSPPSQGQGNEQYFGPGTRLTVT.